Shown below are 14 T cell receptor delta chains from a single sample sequenced in a study of γδ T cells in repeated Plasmodium falciparum infection. Vgamma9/Vdelta2+ and Vdelta2-negative gammadelta T cells were flow-sorted from PBMC for bulk sequencing. TCRdb re-processed the multiplex PCR reads via CATT. The profile shows 93,000 or so delta-chain clones, less than 1% of them singletons. The sequencing sample was made of gamma-delta T cells from blood. These receptors all stem from a pool of human donors (malaria-infected and uninfected, not separated).

As for this clone: This likely came from a read error, as a far larger clone is one base away. In the same sample, other DNA sequences code for this CDR3. V usage is TRDV1 and J usage is TRDJ1; weak D call: TRDD3 (5 bases). TCRdb carries no J gene annotation; the J gene was assigned here by matching the DNA with germline. This CDR3 is 17 amino acids long. The germline gives CDR1 TSWWSYY, CDR2 QGS. This chain's CDR3 is CALGERKGEPRTDKLIF. CDR3 in DNA: TGCGCTCTTGGGGAAAGGAAGGGCGAGCCCAGGACCGATAAACTCATCTTT.

Comment on this clone: The protein given by TCRdb reflects a much larger clone and differs at residue 9 from this DNA's translation, likely from a read error; the protein shown is the DNA's translation. The sample holds other DNA sequences that translate to the same CDR3. This chain joins TRDV2 and TRDJ1; a possible D gene is TRDD3 (5 bases). The J gene was not available in TCRdb and was assigned here by matching the DNA to germline segments. V was pared by 5 bases and J by 0 bases, with 18 bases between. The CDR3 runs 16 residues. CDR1 and CDR2 (germline): GEAIGNYY, EKD. CDR3 loop: CACVSTGGAYTDKLIF. In DNA, the CDR3 is TGTGCCTGTGTCTCAACGGGGGGGGCGTACACCGATAAACTCATCTTT.

A word on this clone: The translation of this DNA and the TCRdb protein of a much larger clone differ at residue 5, probably owing to a read error; the protein shown here is translated from the DNA. The J gene is TRDJ1, the V gene TRDV1; 10 nucleotides agree with TRDD3. TCRdb offers no J gene call, so here the DNA was matched to germline to obtain one. The germline CDR1 and CDR2 sequences are TSWWSYY and QGS. With V trimmed by 4 bases and J by 5 bases, 16 bases remained unmatched. The CDR3 covers 18 residues. CDR3 sequence (DNA): TGTGCTCTTGGGGGACTACCTCCTAATGGGGGATACAAGGATAAACTCATCTTT. This translates into CALGGLPPNGGYKDKLIF.

This clone was seen a handful of times. A read error is likely here: a far larger clone is one base away. This same CDR3 is encoded by further DNA sequences in the sample. The chain links TRDV1 to TRDJ1; tentatively, D is TRDD2 or TRDD3 (7 bases each). The J gene, missing from TCRdb, was assigned here through DNA to germline matching. The germline gives CDR1 TSWWSYY, CDR2 QGS. This CDR3 contains 20 residues. CDR3 amino acids: CALGDNFLVGWGTHTDKLIF. The DNA of the CDR3 is TGTGCTCTTGGGGACAACTTCCTAGTTGGGTGGGGGACCCACACCGACAAACTCATCTTT.

This clone was picked up a small number of times. This likely stems from a read error, as it lies one base from a far larger clone. At the DNA level, this CDR3 is encoded by other sequences in the same sample as well. This rearrangement joins TRDV1 to TRDJ1, with 9 bases aligning to TRDD3. In the absence of a J gene in TCRdb, the DNA was matched to germline to assign it here. The CDR3 is 22 residues long. Trimming removed 3 bases from V and 1 base from J; junction bases left unmatched: 24. Per germline, CDR1 TSWWSYY and CDR2 QGS. The DNA of the CDR3 is TGTGCTCTTGGGGAGCTAAAGGCCTCCTTGGCTGGGGGATTCACCTGCACCGATAAACTCATCTTT. This translates into CALGELKASLAGGFTCTDKLIF.

A few counts support this clone. TCRdb has a much larger clone's protein, which differs at residue 16 from the translation of this DNA, likely because of a read error; what is shown is the protein translated from the DNA. V usage is TRDV1 and J usage is TRDJ1; no definite D call. Germline values: CDR1 TSWWSYY, CDR2 QGS. V lost 2 bases to trimming and J lost 0 bases, with 37 bases between them. The CDR3 sequence is 24 residues long. Written as DNA, the CDR3 is TGTGCTCTTGGGGAAAAGAGTCCCCGCCCTCCTCCGTCGCATGGGTATACCCACACCGATAAACTCATCTTT. Amino acid sequence: CALGEKSPRPPPSHGYTHTDKLIF.

This clone appeared a few times. This likely traces to a read error, being one base from a far larger clone. Other DNA sequences in this specimen translate into the identical CDR3. The chain employs TRDV2 and TRDJ1; 7 nucleotides align to TRDD3. TCRdb records no J gene; here it was assigned by comparing the DNA to germline. Losses at the gene ends were 1 base for V and 7 bases for J; bases not matched to a gene: 11. The CDR3 is 15 residues long. Germline V gene data show CDR1 as GEAIGNYY and CDR2 as EKD. CDR3 sequence reads: CACDTKGDPGGKLIF. The CDR3 region has the DNA TGTGCCTGTGACACGAAGGGGGATCCCGGCGGTAAACTCATCTTT.

On this clone: This DNA's translation and the protein TCRdb lists, from a much larger clone, do not match at residue 4, likely due to a read error; the protein shown is translated from the DNA. The J gene is TRDJ1, the V gene TRDV1; 10 nucleotides line up with TRDD3. TCRdb records no J gene; here it was assigned by comparing the DNA to germline. The CDR3 consists of 20 residues. Germline V gene sequence: CDR1 TSWWSYY, CDR2 QGS. For the CDR3, the DNA is TGTGCTCTTAGGGAACTAGCAGATCTCGATACTGGGGGATACACCGATAAACTCATCTTT. Translation gives CALRELADLDTGGYTDKLIF.

This clone was seen more than once but under ten times. The TCRdb protein comes from a much larger clone and disagrees with this DNA's translation at residue 25, likely due to a read error; the protein given here is derived from the DNA. The chain joins TRDV1 to TRDJ1; TRDD3 agrees at 12 bases. Assignment of the J gene here rests on matching the DNA to germline, because TCRdb gives none. Germline values: CDR1 TSWWSYY, CDR2 QGS. This CDR3 contains 28 residues. The CDR3 nucleotides read TGTGCTCTTGGGGAACTAGTCTCAAATGGCCTCGCCTCGAACACTGGGGGATACCCCCTTTGGACCACCGATAGACTCATCTTT. This encodes CALGELVSNGLASNTGGYPLWTTDRLIF.

As for this clone: This DNA translates differently at residue 10 from the TCRdb protein, which is that of a much larger clone; a read error is likely, and the protein shown is the DNA's own translation. CDR3 in amino acids: CACDRMGGSTGTDKLIF. The DNA for the CDR3 is TGTGCCTGCGACCGGATGGGGGGATCTACGGGCACCGATAAACTCATCTTT. This chain joins TRDV2 and TRDJ1; TRDD3 aligns across 7 bases. The J gene is not listed in TCRdb, so it was assigned here from a DNA match to germline. CDR1 and CDR2 from the germline V gene are GEAIGNYY and EKD. J was trimmed by 1 base and V by 7 bases; bases with no gene match: 17. The CDR3 sequence is 17 residues long.

This clone appeared many times. The protein in TCRdb stems from a much larger clone and differs at residue 7 from this DNA's translation, likely a read error; here the protein is translated from the DNA. The genes are TRDV1 and TRDJ1, with D unclear. The germline V and J ends were trimmed by 5 bases and 7 bases, with 11 bases remaining between them. The length of the CDR3 is 12 residues. Germline values: CDR1 TSWWSYY, CDR2 QGS. The CDR3 is CALGMFSFKLIF. The DNA for the CDR3 is TGTGCTCTTGGGATGTTTTCTTTTAAACTCATCTTT.

A remark on this clone: The likely explanation is a read error, given a far larger clone one base away. The sample contains more than one DNA sequence encoding this CDR3. The chain uses TRDV2 and TRDJ3, with D unresolved. The J gene, not given by TCRdb, was assigned here from a germline match of the nucleotide sequence. Germline values: CDR1 GEAIGNYY, CDR2 EKD. The CDR3 has 18 residues. CDR3 sequence reads: CACDTVSGSSWDTRQMFF. The CDR3 nucleotides are TGTGCCTGCGACACCGTGAGTGGGAGCTCCTGGGACACCCGACAGATGTTTTTC.

Regarding this clone: TCRdb shows a much larger clone's protein in place of this DNA's translation, and the two differ at residue 3, likely through a read error; the protein shown is translated from the DNA. The chain has TRAV14/DV4 and TRDJ1; 10 bases match TRDD3. Unmatched junction bases numbered 19, after V lost 10 bases and J lost 2 bases. Germline V lookup: CDR1 TSDPSYG, CDR2 QGSYDQQN (reference sequence). The CDR3 is made up of 18 amino acids. The CDR3 protein is CATIHLRFGGIRTDKLIF. CDR3 bases: TGTGCAACCATACACCTACGTTTTGGGGGGATACGTACCGATAAACTCATCTTT.

Comment on this clone: This DNA translates differently at residue 8 from the TCRdb protein, which is that of a much larger clone; a read error is likely, and the protein shown is the DNA's own translation. V and J are TRDV2 and TRDJ1, with D perhaps TRDD2 (6 bases). TCRdb lists no J gene, so it was determined here by aligning the DNA to germline. CDR3 size: 13 residues. Trimming removed 2 bases from V and 4 bases from J, with 10 bases in between. From germline, CDR1 is GEAIGNYY and CDR2 EKD. This CDR3 reads CACDSPSIDKLIF. The CDR3 region has the DNA TGTGCCTGTGACAGCCCTTCCATCGATAAACTCATCTTT.